These 25 T cell receptor beta chains came from one sample sequenced in a study of OX40 agonist ivuxolimab in advanced cancers. Assay: immunoSEQ multiplex PCR; the TCRdb copy retains only in-frame clones and omits some. This table has around 65,000 clones, just over 90% appearing once. The specimen was CD4+ or CD8+ T cells sorted from blood, collected in a trial of the OX40 agonist ivuxolimab. All receptors come from an adult with an advanced solid tumor such as melanoma, head and neck, liver or kidney cancer.

In the case of this clone: A read error may produce the germline difference seen at one junction end. The same CDR3 also results from other DNA sequences found in this sample. The chain carries TRBV19 and TRBJ1-2, with 7 bases fitting TRBD1. The CDR3 contains 13 residues. In germline, CDR1 is LNHDA, CDR2 SQIVND (reference sequence). CDR3 bases: TGCGCCAGTAGAATGACAGGGAACTATGGCTACACCTTC. Its translation is CASRMTGNYGYTF.

The chain links TRBV27 to TRBJ1-2, with D maybe TRBD1 (5 bases). This CDR3 contains 17 residues. The ends were cut back, 4 bases at V and 4 bases at J, with 22 bases in the middle. Per the germline V gene, CDR1 is MNHEY and CDR2 is SMNVEV (reference sequence). CDR3 DNA: TGTGCCAGCAGTTCCCTCGGGACGGCCATAATAGGCTATGGCTACACCTTC. Its translation: CASSSLGTAIIGYGYTF.

This chain joins TRBV6-1 and TRBJ2-6, with D perhaps being TRBD1 or TRBD2 (6 bases each). Germline V gives CDR1 MNHNS, CDR2 SASEGT. The CDR3 length is 19 residues. V was shortened by 1 base and J by 0 bases, with 16 bases between the two germline ends. The CDR3 DNA reads as TGTGCCAGCAGTGAAGACGCGGGACACCGAACCTCTGGGGCCAACGTCCTGACTTTC. Its protein is CASSEDAGHRTSGANVLTF.

The chain carries TRBV9 and TRBJ2-3, with 7 bases lining up with TRBD2. Germline loops: CDR1 SGDLS, CDR2 YYNGEE. The CDR3 contains 15 residues. The junction had 9 bases not matched to a gene; V was cut back by 3 bases and J by 5 bases. The CDR3 loop reads CASSALAVPRDTQYF. CDR3 in DNA: TGTGCCAGCAGCGCGCTAGCGGTCCCAAGAGATACGCAGTATTTT. Using reference TRBV9 and TRBJ2-3 for the parts outside the CDR3, the full variable domain is DSGVTQTPKHLITATGQRVTLRCSPRSGDLSVYWYQQSLDQGLQFLIQYYNGEERAKGNILERFSAQQFPDLHSELNLSSLELGDSALYFCASSALAVPRDTQYFGPGTRLTVL.

The chain uses TRBV11-2 and TRBJ1-2, with 7 bases identical to TRBD1. Germline CDR1 is SGHAT and CDR2 is FQNNGV. V shed 2 bases, J shed 6 bases, and the junction held 9 bases outside the gene matches. This CDR3 comprises 15 residues. The CDR3 is CASSLIMGQHNGYTF. The CDR3 DNA reads as TGTGCCAGCAGCTTAATCATGGGACAGCACAATGGCTACACCTTC.

The J gene is TRBJ1-3, the V gene TRBV7-2; D perhaps matches TRBD1 (5 bases). This CDR3 contains 17 residues. Germline assignment: CDR1 SGHTA and CDR2 FQGNSA. Between the trimmed V and J ends, which lost 1 base and 0 bases, there was a span of 13 bases. The CDR3: CASSLEARAISGNTIYF. Here the CDR3 DNA reads TGTGCCAGCAGCTTAGAGGCCAGGGCGATCTCTGGAAACACCATATATTTT.

This chain joins TRBV29-1 and TRBJ1-1, with D possibly TRBD1 on 5 matching bases. V shed 4 bases and J shed 3 bases, with 12 bases lying between them. CDR1 and CDR2 (germline): SQVTM, ANQGSEA. The length of the CDR3 is 13 residues. CDR3 protein: CSVAQGGHTEAFF. DNA for the CDR3: TGCAGCGTTGCGCAGGGAGGGCACACTGAAGCTTTCTTT.

This rearrangement joins TRBV7-3 to TRBJ2-2; D is possibly TRBD1 (5 bases). Germline loops: CDR1 SGHTA, CDR2 FQGTGA. V was pared by 5 bases and J by 5 bases, with 15 bases between. The CDR3 totals 15 residues. The CDR3 DNA reads TGTGCCAGCAGCCCCCAGGGCAGTAGGACCGGGGAGCTGTTTTTT. This sequence encodes CASSPQGSRTGELFF.

This clone has a single count. This chain connects TRBV6-6 to TRBJ2-2; D unresolved. Trimming left V 1 base short and J 4 bases short, with 7 bases between. The CDR3 consists of 14 residues. Per the germline V gene, CDR1 is MNHNY and CDR2 is SVGAGI (reference sequence). The CDR3 region is CASSYWSGTGELFF. CDR3 nucleotide sequence: TGTGCCAGCAGTTACTGGTCTGGCACCGGGGAGCTGTTTTTT.

The chain is built from TRBV19 and TRBJ1-1; D call uncertain. CDR3 length equals 13 residues. V shed 9 bases and J shed 4 bases, with 15 bases lying between them. CDR1 is LNHDA, CDR2 SQIVND, per germline (reference sequence). The CDR3 DNA sequence: TGTGCCAGCCTTAAGCGGAGGGCCACTGAAGCTTTCTTT. Encoded protein: CASLKRRATEAFF.

The rearrangement uses TRBV7-8 and TRBJ2-1; 10 bases agree with TRBD2. Per the germline V gene, CDR1 is SGHVS and CDR2 is FQNEAQ. J lost 9 bases, V lost 4 bases, and 18 bases had no gene match. This CDR3 is built from 18 residues. This CDR3 is CASSSRTTLAGVSSEQFF. For the CDR3, the DNA is TGTGCCAGCAGCTCGAGGACTACGCTAGCGGGAGTGTCAAGTGAGCAGTTCTTC.

This chain joins TRBV18 and TRBJ1-4; 9 nucleotides align to TRBD1. CDR3 length: 14 amino acids. Germline trimming cut 5 bases from V and 5 bases from J; bases unmatched to any gene: 3. Per germline, CDR1 KGHSH and CDR2 LQKENI. CDR3 in DNA: TGTGCCAGCTCATATGACAGGGGGAATGAAAAACTGTTTTTT. Protein sequence: CASSYDRGNEKLFF. The whole variable domain, remainder taken from reference TRBV18 and TRBJ1-4, is NAGVMQNPRHLVRRRGQEARLRCSPMKGHSHVYWYRQLPEEGLKFMVYLQKENIIDESGMPKERFSAEFPKEGPSILRIQQVVRGDSAAYFCASSYDRGNEKLFFGSGTQLSVL.

The chain uses TRBV19 and TRBJ1-1; maybe TRBD1 (5 bases). Germline V gives CDR1 LNHDA, CDR2 SQIVND (reference sequence). CDR3 size: 12 residues. The germline V and J ends were trimmed by 9 bases and 4 bases, with 12 bases remaining between them. Written as DNA, the CDR3 is TGTGCCAGCAGGGTGGTGGGCACTGAAGCTTTCTTT. As protein: CASRVVGTEAFF.

This chain links TRBV30 with TRBJ2-7; 8 bases map to TRBD1. CDR3 length: 13 amino acids. Germline CDR1 is GTSNPN and CDR2 is SVGIG (reference sequence). V lost 0 bases and J lost 3; bases outside the gene matches: 1. The CDR3 loop reads CAWSVQGGYEQYF. In DNA, the CDR3 is TGTGCCTGGAGTGTACAGGGGGGCTACGAGCAGTACTTC. Full variable domain (outside the CDR3, taken from reference TRBV30 and TRBJ2-7): SQTIHQWPATLVQPVGSPLSLECTVEGTSNPNLYWYRQAAGRGLQLLFYSVGIGQISSEVPQNLSASRPQDRQFILSSKKLLLSDSGFYLCAWSVQGGYEQYFGPGTRLTVT.

The chain has TRBV28 and TRBJ2-1; TRBD1 matches 8 bases. The CDR3 is made up of 12 amino acids. From germline, CDR1 is MDHEN and CDR2 SYDVKM. V was clipped by 10 bases and J by 8 bases; unmatched bases: 7. For the CDR3, the DNA is TGTGCCACCAAGGACAGGGCTTATGAGCAGTTCTTC. Protein sequence: CATKDRAYEQFF.

The table lists this clone with a count of one. The rearrangement links TRBV5-1 to TRBJ2-1, with 10 bases matching TRBD2. In germline, CDR1 is SGHRS, CDR2 YFSETQ. Trimming removed 4 bases from V and 4 bases from J; junction bases left unmatched: 11. This CDR3 has 17 residues. Written as DNA, the CDR3 is TGCGCCAGCAGCCTCCTGATGACTAGCGGGTCTTACAATGAGCAGTTCTTC. It codes for CASSLLMTSGSYNEQFF.

J is TRBJ1-1 and V is TRBV29-1, with 8 bases fitting TRBD1. Per the germline V gene, CDR1 is SQVTM and CDR2 is ANQGSEA. With 5 bases clipped from V and 8 bases from J, the junction kept 13 bases outside the gene matches. This CDR3 is built from 14 residues. In DNA, the CDR3 is TGCAGCGTTCCCATCAAATCGACAGGGGCAGAAGCTTTCTTT. This translates into CSVPIKSTGAEAFF.

The genes are TRBV5-1 and TRBJ2-1; the D gene could be TRBD1 or TRBD2 (5 bases each). The germline V gene has CDR1 SGHRS and CDR2 YFSETQ. V dropped 0 bases and J dropped 8 bases, with 9 bases sitting between them. CDR3 length equals 13 residues. CDR3 sequence (DNA): TGCGCCAGCAGCTTGGATATGGGGGATGAGCAGTTCTTC. Protein product: CASSLDMGDEQFF.

V and J are TRBV10-1 and TRBJ2-5; D is undetermined. The germline V gene has CDR1 WNHNN and CDR2 SYGVQD (reference sequence). V lost 3 bases to trimming and J lost 0 bases, with 8 bases between them. The CDR3 has 14 residues. The CDR3 sequence: CASSDLRNQETQYF. CDR3 DNA: TGCGCCAGCAGTGATCTGCGAAACCAAGAGACCCAGTACTTC.

The chain combines TRBV19 with TRBJ2-2, with D possibly called TRBD1 or TRBD2 (5 bases each). Per germline, CDR1 LNHDA and CDR2 SQIVND (reference sequence). The CDR3 consists of 15 residues. V was shortened by 6 bases and J by 3 bases, with 14 bases between the two germline ends. Here the CDR3 reads CASSLRGPYTGELFF. In DNA form, the CDR3 reads TGTGCCAGTAGCCTCCGGGGACCCTACACCGGGGAGCTGTTTTTT.

The rearrangement links TRBV28 to TRBJ2-3, with D perhaps TRBD1 or TRBD2 (5 bases each). Germline loops: CDR1 MDHEN, CDR2 SYDVKM. With 3 bases removed from V and 1 base from J, the gap between germline ends came to 20 bases. This CDR3 region has 18 residues. The CDR3 DNA reads TGTGCCAGCAGTTTGGGAAAGATGGGGGTAGCTCGCACAGATACGCAGTATTTT. Translated, it gives CASSLGKMGVARTDTQYF. Full variable domain (rest looked up from reference TRBV28 and TRBJ2-3): DVKVTQSSRYLVKRTGEKVFLECVQDMDHENMFWYRQDPGLGLRLIYFSYDVKMKEKGDIPEGYSVSREKKERFSLILESASTNQTSMYLCASSLGKMGVARTDTQYFGPGTRLTVL.

This clone was recorded a few times. CDR3 nucleotides: TGTGCCAGCTCAGGGATTGGCCAGCCCCAGCATTTT. Translation gives CASSGIGQPQHF. This rearrangement joins TRBV6-1 to TRBJ1-5, with D perhaps matching TRBD1 (5 bases). V lost 8 bases and J lost 7, with 12 bases in between. The CDR3 is 12 residues long. CDR1 and CDR2 from the germline V gene are MNHNS and SASEGT.

The table lists this clone with a few counts. This chain links TRBV30 with TRBJ1-1; no reliable D call. There are 12 residues in the CDR3. Germline V CDR1 and CDR2: GTSNPN, SVGIG (reference sequence). V was clipped by 4 bases and J by 1 base, with 7 bases between them. Written as DNA, the CDR3 is TGTGCCTGGAATGACGGGAACACTGAAGCTTTCTTT. This gives the protein CAWNDGNTEAFF.

The chain is built from TRBV27 and TRBJ1-2; 8 nucleotides line up with TRBD1. Germline trimming cut 5 bases from V and 2 bases from J; bases unmatched to any gene: 7. The CDR3 contains 15 residues. Germline V CDR1 and CDR2: MNHEY, SMNVEV (reference sequence). In DNA, the CDR3 is TGTGCCAGCAGTACGCGACAGGGGCTAAACTATGGCTACACCTTC. It encodes CASSTRQGLNYGYTF.

This clone showed up just once. This chain links TRBV30 with TRBJ2-7, with TRBD1 as a possible D gene (6 bases). Germline V gene data show CDR1 as GTSNPN and CDR2 as SVGIG (reference sequence). The CDR3 covers 11 residues. V lost 7 bases and J lost 3, with 10 bases in between. Here the CDR3 reads CAYGQNYEQYF. CDR3 nucleotides: TGTGCCTATGGACAGAACTACGAGCAGTACTTC.